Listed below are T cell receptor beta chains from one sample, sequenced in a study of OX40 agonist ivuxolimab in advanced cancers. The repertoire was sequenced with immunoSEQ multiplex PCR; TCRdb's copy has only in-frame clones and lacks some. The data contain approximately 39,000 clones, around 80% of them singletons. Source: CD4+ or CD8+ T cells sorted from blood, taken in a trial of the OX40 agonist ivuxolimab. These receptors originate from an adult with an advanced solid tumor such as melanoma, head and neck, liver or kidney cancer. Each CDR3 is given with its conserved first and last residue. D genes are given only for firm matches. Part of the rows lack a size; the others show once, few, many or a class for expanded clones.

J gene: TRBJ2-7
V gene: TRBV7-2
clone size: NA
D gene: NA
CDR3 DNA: TGTGCCAGCAGCTCGTGGACTACCTTAGAGCAGTACTTC
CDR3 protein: CASSSWTTLEQYF

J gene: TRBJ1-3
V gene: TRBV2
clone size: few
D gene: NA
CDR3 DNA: TGTGCCAGCAGAGGGGGGGTATTCTCTGGAAACACCATATATTTT
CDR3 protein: CASRGGVFSGNTIYF

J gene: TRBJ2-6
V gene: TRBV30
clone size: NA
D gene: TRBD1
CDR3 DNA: TGTGCCTTCAACAGGGGGAGCTCTGGGGCCAACGTCCTGACTTTC
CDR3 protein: CAFNRGSSGANVLTF

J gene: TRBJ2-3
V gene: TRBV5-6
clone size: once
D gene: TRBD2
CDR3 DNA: TGTGCCAGCAGCGTTGAGCGGGGGGGCGGAGGAGATACGCAGTATTTT
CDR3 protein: CASSVERGGGGDTQYF

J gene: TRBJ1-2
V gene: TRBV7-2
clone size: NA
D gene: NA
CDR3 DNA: TGTGCCAGCAGCTTGGACAACAAGAACTATGGCTACACCTTC
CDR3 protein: CASSLDNKNYGYTF

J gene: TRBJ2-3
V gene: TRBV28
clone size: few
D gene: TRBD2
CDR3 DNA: TGTGCCAGCAGTTCGAGACTAGCGGGAGGATCGAGCACAGATACGCAGTATTTT
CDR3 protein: CASSSRLAGGSSTDTQYF

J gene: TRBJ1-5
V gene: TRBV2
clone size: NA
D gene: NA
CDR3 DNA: TGTGCCAGCCAAGACTCGCACGGCAATCAGCCCCAGCATTTT
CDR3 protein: CASQDSHGNQPQHF

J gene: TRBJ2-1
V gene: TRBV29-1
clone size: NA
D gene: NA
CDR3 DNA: TGCAGCGTTGAGCGGGGCAGCTCCTACAATGAGCAGTTCTTC
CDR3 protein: CSVERGSSYNEQFF

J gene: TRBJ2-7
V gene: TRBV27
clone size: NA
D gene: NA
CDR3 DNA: TGTGCCAGCAGTCTAACCGGGACCGGGGGGCTTGAGCAGTACTTC
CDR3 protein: CASSLTGTGGLEQYF

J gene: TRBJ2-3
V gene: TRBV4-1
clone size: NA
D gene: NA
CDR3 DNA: TGCGCCAGCAGCCAAGTAGGGCAGGGTTTCTTGAATACGCAGTATTTT
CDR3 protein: CASSQVGQGFLNTQYF

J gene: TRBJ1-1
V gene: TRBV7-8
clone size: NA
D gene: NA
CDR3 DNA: TGTGCCAGCAGGGGAGGGAGGGCATTGAACACTGAAGCTTTCTTT
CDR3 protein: CASRGGRALNTEAFF

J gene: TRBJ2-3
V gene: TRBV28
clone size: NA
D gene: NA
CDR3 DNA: TGTGCCAGCAGGGGATTGGTCACAGATACGCAGTATTTT
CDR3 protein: CASRGLVTDTQYF

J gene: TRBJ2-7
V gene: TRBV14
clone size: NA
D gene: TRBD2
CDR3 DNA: TGTGCCAGCAGCCTAAGGAACACCGGGAGGGAGCAGTACTTC
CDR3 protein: CASSLRNTGREQYF

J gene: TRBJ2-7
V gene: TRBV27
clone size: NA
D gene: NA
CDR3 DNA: TGTGCCAGCAGTTCCCAGGGGGGTAACAACGAGCAGTACTTC
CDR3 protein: CASSSQGGNNEQYF

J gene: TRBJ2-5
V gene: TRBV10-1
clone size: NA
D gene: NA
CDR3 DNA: TGCGCCAGCAGTGACGGAACAGGGAGCGGAGAGACCCAGTACTTC
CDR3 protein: CASSDGTGSGETQYF

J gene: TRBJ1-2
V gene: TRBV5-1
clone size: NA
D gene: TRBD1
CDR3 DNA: TGCGCCAGCAGGGCCGGACAGGACTATGGCTACACCTTC
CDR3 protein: CASRAGQDYGYTF

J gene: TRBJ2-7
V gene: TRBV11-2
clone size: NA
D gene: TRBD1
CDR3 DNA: TGTGCCAGCAGCTTAATGGGGACAGGGGCCTACGAGCAGTACTTC
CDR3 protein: CASSLMGTGAYEQYF

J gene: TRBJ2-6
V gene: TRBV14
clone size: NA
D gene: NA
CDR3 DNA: TGTGCCAGCAGCCATTCTAGTATTGGGGCCAACGTCCTGACTTTC
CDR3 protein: CASSHSSIGANVLTF

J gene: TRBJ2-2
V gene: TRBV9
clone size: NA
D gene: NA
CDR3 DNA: TGTGCCAGCAGCGTAGATCACGGGATGGGAGCGAACACCGGGGAGCTGTTTTTT
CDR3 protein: CASSVDHGMGANTGELFF

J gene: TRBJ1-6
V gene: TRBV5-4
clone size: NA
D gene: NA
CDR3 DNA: TGTGCCAGCAGTAGGAACCAGGGGACACCCCTCCACTTT
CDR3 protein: CASSRNQGTPLHF

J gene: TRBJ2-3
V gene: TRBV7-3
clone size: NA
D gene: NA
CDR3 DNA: TGTGCCAGCAGCCCCCGCCGCACAGATACGCAGTATTTT
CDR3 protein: CASSPRRTDTQYF

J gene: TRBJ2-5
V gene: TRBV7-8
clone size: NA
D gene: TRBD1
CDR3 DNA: TGTGCCAGCGGGGACAGGGTCATGAAAGAGACCCAGTACTTC
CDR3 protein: CASGDRVMKETQYF

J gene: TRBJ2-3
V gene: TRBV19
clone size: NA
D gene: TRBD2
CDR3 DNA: TGTGCCAGTAGTCCGTACTCACTGTCGGAGCGGGGGGGCCCCCCAGATACGCAGTATTTT
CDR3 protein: CASSPYSLSERGGPPDTQYF

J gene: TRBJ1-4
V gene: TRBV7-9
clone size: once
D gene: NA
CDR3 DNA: TGTGCCAGCAGCCAATTCGGGGGTACAGGCGAAAAACTGTTTTTT
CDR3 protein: CASSQFGGTGEKLFF

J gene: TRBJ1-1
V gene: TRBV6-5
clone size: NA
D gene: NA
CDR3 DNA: TGTGCCAGCAGTTACGGACCGGGGATGAACACTGAAGCTTTCTTT
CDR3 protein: CASSYGPGMNTEAFF

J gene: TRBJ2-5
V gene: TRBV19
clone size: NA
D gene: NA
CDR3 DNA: TGTGCCAGCGCAGGGTACCAAGAGACCCAGTACTTC
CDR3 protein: CASAGYQETQYF

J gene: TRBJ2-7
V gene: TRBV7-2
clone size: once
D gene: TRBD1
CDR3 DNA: TGTGCCAGCAGCTTAGAGGGGGCTGTGGGCTACGAGCAGTACTTC
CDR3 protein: CASSLEGAVGYEQYF

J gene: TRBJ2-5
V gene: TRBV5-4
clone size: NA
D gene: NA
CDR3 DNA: TGTGCCAGCAGCTTCCGTCAGGGTGGTGAGACCCAGTACTTC
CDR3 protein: CASSFRQGGETQYF

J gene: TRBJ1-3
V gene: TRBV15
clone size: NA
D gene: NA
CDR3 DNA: TGTGCCACCAGTCGGGCAGGGGAGGCTGGAAACACCATATATTTT
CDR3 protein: CATSRAGEAGNTIYF

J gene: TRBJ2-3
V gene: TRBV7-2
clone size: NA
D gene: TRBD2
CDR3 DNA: TGTGCCAGCAGCTCGGGGGGTAGCACAGATACGCAGTATTTT
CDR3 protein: CASSSGGSTDTQYF

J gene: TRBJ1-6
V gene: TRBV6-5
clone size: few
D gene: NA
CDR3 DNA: TGTGCCACCCGACGGACAAATTCACCCCTCCACTTT
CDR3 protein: CATRRTNSPLHF

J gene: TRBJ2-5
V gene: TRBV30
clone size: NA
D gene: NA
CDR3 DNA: TGTGCCTGGAGTGTACTTTCGGCAGTCGGGGCCCAGTACTTC
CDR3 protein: CAWSVLSAVGAQYF

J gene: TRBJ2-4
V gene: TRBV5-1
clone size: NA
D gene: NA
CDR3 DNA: TGCGCCAGCAGCTCTTCCAGGGGTACCAAAAACATTCAGTACTTC
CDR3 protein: CASSSSRGTKNIQYF

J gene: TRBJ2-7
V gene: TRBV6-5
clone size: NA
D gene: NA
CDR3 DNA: TGTGCCAGCAATTCCCAGAACCGTAGTTACGAGCAGTACTTC
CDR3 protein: CASNSQNRSYEQYF

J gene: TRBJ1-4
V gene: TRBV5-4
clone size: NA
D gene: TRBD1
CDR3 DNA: TGTGCCAGCAGCTTCCCGACAGGGGCTAATGAAAAACTGTTTTTT
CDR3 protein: CASSFPTGANEKLFF

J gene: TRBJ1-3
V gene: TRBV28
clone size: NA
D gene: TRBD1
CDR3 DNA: TGTGCCAGCAGTTTATGGGCCAGGGGGACAGGGGTAGGAAACACCATATATTTT
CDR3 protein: CASSLWARGTGVGNTIYF

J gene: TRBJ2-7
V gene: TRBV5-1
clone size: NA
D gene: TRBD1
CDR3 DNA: TGCGCCAGCAGCCCGACAGGGGGGGGCGTGGAGCAGTACTTC
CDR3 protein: CASSPTGGGVEQYF

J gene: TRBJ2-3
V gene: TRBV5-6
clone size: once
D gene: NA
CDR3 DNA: TGTGCCAGCACCCGCCGAGCGATCGGCACAGATACGCAGTATTTT
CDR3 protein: CASTRRAIGTDTQYF

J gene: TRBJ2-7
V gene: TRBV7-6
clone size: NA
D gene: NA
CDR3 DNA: TGTGCCAGCAGCCGCCAGGCAGGGATGATTTACGAGCAGTACTTC
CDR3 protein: CASSRQAGMIYEQYF

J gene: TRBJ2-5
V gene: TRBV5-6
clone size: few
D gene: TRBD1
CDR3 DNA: TGTGCCAGCAGCTCAGATCGGACAGGGGTAGAGACCCAGTACTTC
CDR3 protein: CASSSDRTGVETQYF

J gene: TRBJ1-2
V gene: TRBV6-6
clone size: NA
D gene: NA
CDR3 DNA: TGTGCCAGCAGTTACGGGGGGTACGGCTACACCTTC
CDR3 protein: CASSYGGYGYTF

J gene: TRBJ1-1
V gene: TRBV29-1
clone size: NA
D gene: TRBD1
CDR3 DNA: TGCAGCGCTGCGGGCGACAGGGGGAACACTGAAGCTTTCTTT
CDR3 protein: CSAAGDRGNTEAFF

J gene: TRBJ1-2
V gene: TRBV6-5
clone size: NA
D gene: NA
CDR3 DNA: TGTGCCAGCAGTGGATGGGGACTGACTAACTATGGCTACACCTTC
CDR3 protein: CASSGWGLTNYGYTF

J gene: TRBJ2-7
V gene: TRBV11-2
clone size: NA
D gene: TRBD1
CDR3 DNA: TGTGCCAGCAGCCCCAAATTTGGACAGGGCGGTGGCGAGCAGTACTTC
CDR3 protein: CASSPKFGQGGGEQYF

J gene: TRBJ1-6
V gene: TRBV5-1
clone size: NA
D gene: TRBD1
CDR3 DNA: TGCGCCAGCAGCCTATCCGGGACAGGGGCAAATTCACCCCTCCACTTT
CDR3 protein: CASSLSGTGANSPLHF

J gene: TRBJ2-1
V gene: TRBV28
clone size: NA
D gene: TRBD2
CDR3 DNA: TGTGCCAGCAGTTTCCTCTCCACTAGCGGCGGTCTAATTGAGCAGTTCTTC
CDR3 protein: CASSFLSTSGGLIEQFF

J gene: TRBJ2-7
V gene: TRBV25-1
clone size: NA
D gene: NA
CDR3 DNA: TGTGCCAGCAGCCACCGGGGAAGTTCCCGTGGGGAGCAGTACTTC
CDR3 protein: CASSHRGSSRGEQYF

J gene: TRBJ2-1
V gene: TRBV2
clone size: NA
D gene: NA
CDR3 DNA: TGTGCCAGCAGTAGGTTGAGCTCCTACAATGAGCAGTTCTTC
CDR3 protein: CASSRLSSYNEQFF

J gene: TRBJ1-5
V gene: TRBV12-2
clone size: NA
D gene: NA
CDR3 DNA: TGTGCAAGTCGCTTGGCCCCGGGACAGGGCAATCAGCCCCAGCATTTT
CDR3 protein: CASRLAPGQGNQPQHF

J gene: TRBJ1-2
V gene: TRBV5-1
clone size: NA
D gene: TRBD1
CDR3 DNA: TGCGCCAGCAGCTGGGGGTACGGACAGGGTCCTAACTATGGCTACACCTTC
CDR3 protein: CASSWGYGQGPNYGYTF

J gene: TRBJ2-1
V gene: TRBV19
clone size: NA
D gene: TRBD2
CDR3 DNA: TGTGCCAGTAGGGGGGGGACTAGCGGCAATGAGCAGTTCTTC
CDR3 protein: CASRGGTSGNEQFF